This is a list of T cell receptor beta chains from one sample in a study of cytotoxic CD8 clonotypes in ibrutinib-treated CLL. TCRdb's table, derived via immunoSEQ multiplex PCR, lists solely in-frame clones and lacks some. The sample gives more than 50,000 clones, 45% to 60% of which show up once; roughly 15% is in the top ten. The sequencing used PBMCs, collected after 12 months of ibrutinib treatment. These receptors all come from a human donor with chronic lymphocytic leukemia. The CDR3 runs from the conserved cysteine through the conserved F or W. D genes are given only for firm matches. Only part of the rows carry a size: once, few, many, or a class if the clone is expanded.

CDR3 DNA: TGTGCCAGCAGCGAGGAGTTAAATCAGCCCCAGCATTTT; CDR3 protein: CASSEELNQPQHF; clone size: few; D gene: .; V gene: TRBV5-4; J gene: TRBJ1-5
CDR3 DNA: TGTGCCAGCAGATCCAGTGCGGACAGGGCGATTGGCTACACCTTC; CDR3 protein: CASRSSADRAIGYTF; clone size: .; D gene: TRBD1; V gene: TRBV6-6; J gene: TRBJ1-2
CDR3 DNA: TGTGCCAGCAGTGTTACAAGGACGAACACTGAAGCTTTCTTT; CDR3 protein: CASSVTRTNTEAFF; clone size: .; D gene: .; V gene: TRBV6-1; J gene: TRBJ1-1
CDR3 DNA: TGTGCCAGTAGTGCCCAAGGGGGCTGGGGGACAGATACGCAGTATTTT; CDR3 protein: CASSAQGGWGTDTQYF; clone size: once; D gene: TRBD1; V gene: TRBV19; J gene: TRBJ2-3
CDR3 DNA: TGCGCCAGCAGCTTGGCCAGATCAGCTACCTCGAACACCGGGGAGCTGTTTTTT; CDR3 protein: CASSLARSATSNTGELFF; clone size: many; D gene: .; V gene: TRBV5-1; J gene: TRBJ2-2
CDR3 DNA: TGCGCCAGCAGCCAGGCGGACAGGGAACGCACAGATACGCAGTATTTT; CDR3 protein: CASSQADRERTDTQYF; clone size: .; D gene: TRBD1; V gene: TRBV4-1; J gene: TRBJ2-3
CDR3 DNA: TGTGCCAGCAGCCATCACAGGGGAGTCCTAACTAATGAAAAACTGTTTTTT; CDR3 protein: CASSHHRGVLTNEKLFF; clone size: .; D gene: TRBD1; V gene: TRBV7-8; J gene: TRBJ1-4
CDR3 DNA: TGTGCCAGCAGCCTCCGGGGGGGCGCCGAGACCCAGTACTTC; CDR3 protein: CASSLRGGAETQYF; clone size: .; D gene: TRBD2; V gene: TRBV11-1; J gene: TRBJ2-5
CDR3 DNA: TGTGCCAGCAGCGTAGTGGGGCCCTCTGGGGCCAACGTCCTGACTTTC; CDR3 protein: CASSVVGPSGANVLTF; clone size: few; D gene: .; V gene: TRBV5-4; J gene: TRBJ2-6
CDR3 DNA: TGCGCCAGCAGCGGGCGTAGGGGAGACAATGAGCAGTTCTTC; CDR3 protein: CASSGRRGDNEQFF; clone size: .; D gene: .; V gene: TRBV5-1; J gene: TRBJ2-1
CDR3 DNA: TGTGCCAGCAGCTTCGACAGAAAGGGGACCCAGTACTTC; CDR3 protein: CASSFDRKGTQYF; clone size: .; D gene: .; V gene: TRBV14; J gene: TRBJ2-5
CDR3 DNA: TGCGCCAGCAGCCCGGGACAGGGGTCCTACGAGCAGTACTTC; CDR3 protein: CASSPGQGSYEQYF; clone size: .; D gene: TRBD1; V gene: TRBV5-1; J gene: TRBJ2-7
CDR3 DNA: TGTGCCAGCAGACTAGCGGGGGGGCTCTCGAATCGGCAGTATTTT; CDR3 protein: CASRLAGGLSNRQYF; clone size: .; D gene: TRBD2; V gene: TRBV14; J gene: TRBJ2-3
CDR3 DNA: TGTGCCAGCAGCATAGGGCAGAACACAGATACGCAGTATTTT; CDR3 protein: CASSIGQNTDTQYF; clone size: few; D gene: .; V gene: TRBV7-9; J gene: TRBJ2-3
CDR3 DNA: TGTGCCAGCAGTTTGATAGGCGGCAATCAGCCCCAGCATTTT; CDR3 protein: CASSLIGGNQPQHF; clone size: once; D gene: .; V gene: TRBV6-6; J gene: TRBJ1-5
CDR3 DNA: TGTGCCAGTAGTCCCGTTAGGGGAAACACCGGGGAGCTGTTTTTT; CDR3 protein: CASSPVRGNTGELFF; clone size: .; D gene: .; V gene: TRBV19; J gene: TRBJ2-2
CDR3 DNA: TGTGCCATCAGTGAGTCAGGTAGCAATCAGCCCCAGCATTTT; CDR3 protein: CAISESGSNQPQHF; clone size: .; D gene: .; V gene: TRBV10-3; J gene: TRBJ1-5
CDR3 DNA: TGTGCCAGCAGTGAAGAAGTTATCATGGCTGAAGCTTTCTTT; CDR3 protein: CASSEEVIMAEAFF; clone size: few; D gene: .; V gene: TRBV2; J gene: TRBJ1-1
CDR3 DNA: TGTGCCAGCAGCGCTCGGGACACAGATACGCAGTATTTT; CDR3 protein: CASSARDTDTQYF; clone size: .; D gene: .; V gene: TRBV9; J gene: TRBJ2-3
CDR3 DNA: TGTGCCCTCAGATCCGAGACAGCGATCTACAATGAGCAGTTCTTC; CDR3 protein: CALRSETAIYNEQFF; clone size: .; D gene: .; V gene: TRBV19; J gene: TRBJ2-1
CDR3 DNA: TGTGCCAGCAGGTATACTGGGACAGGAGGCTATGGCTACACCTTC; CDR3 protein: CASRYTGTGGYGYTF; clone size: .; D gene: TRBD1; V gene: TRBV2; J gene: TRBJ1-2
CDR3 DNA: TGTGCCAGCAGCTTAGGGGTGGGAATGGGAGTCCGCACAGATACGCAGTATTTT; CDR3 protein: CASSLGVGMGVRTDTQYF; clone size: .; D gene: .; V gene: TRBV11-2; J gene: TRBJ2-3